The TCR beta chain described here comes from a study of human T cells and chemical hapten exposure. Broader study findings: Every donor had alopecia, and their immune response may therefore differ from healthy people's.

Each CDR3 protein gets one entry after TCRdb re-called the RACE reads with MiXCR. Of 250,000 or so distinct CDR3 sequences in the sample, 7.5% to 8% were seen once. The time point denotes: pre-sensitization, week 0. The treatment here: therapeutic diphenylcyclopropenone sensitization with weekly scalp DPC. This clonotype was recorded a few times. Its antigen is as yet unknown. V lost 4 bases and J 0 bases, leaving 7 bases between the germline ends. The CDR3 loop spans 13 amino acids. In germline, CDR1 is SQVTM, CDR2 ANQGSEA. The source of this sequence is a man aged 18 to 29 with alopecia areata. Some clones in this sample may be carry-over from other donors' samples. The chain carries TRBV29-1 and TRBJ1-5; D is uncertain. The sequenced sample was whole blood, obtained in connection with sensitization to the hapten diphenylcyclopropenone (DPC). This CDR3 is CSVAGYSNQPQHF. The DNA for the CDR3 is TGCAGCGTTGCGGGCTATAGCAATCAGCCCCAGCATTTT.